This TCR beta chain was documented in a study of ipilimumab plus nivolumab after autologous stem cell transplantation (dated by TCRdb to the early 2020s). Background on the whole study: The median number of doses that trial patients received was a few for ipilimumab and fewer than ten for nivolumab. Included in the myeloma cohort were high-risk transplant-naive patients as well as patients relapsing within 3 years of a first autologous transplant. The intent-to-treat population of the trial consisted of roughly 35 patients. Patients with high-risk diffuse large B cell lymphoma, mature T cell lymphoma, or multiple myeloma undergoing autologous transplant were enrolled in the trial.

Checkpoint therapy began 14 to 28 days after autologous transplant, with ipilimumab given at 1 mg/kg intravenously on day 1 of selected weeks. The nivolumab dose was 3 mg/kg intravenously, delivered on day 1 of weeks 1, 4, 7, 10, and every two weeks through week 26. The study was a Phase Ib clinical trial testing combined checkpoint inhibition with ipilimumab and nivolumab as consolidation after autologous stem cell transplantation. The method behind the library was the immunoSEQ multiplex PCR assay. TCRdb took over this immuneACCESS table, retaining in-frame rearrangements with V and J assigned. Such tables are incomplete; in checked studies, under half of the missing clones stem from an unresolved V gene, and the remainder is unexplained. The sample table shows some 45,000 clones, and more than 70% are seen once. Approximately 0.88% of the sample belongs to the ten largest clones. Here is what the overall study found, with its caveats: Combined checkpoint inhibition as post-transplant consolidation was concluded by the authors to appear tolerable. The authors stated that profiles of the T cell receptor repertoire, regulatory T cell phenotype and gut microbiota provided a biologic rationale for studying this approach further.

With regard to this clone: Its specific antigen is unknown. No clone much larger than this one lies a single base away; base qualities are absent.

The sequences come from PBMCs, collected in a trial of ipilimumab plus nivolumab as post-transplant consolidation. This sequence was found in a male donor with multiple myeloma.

The bases are TGTGCCAGCACGCGCGGGACTAGCACAGATACGCAGTATTTT. It is translated as CASTRGTSTDTQYF. The sequence joins TRBV6-5 to TRBJ2-3; a tentative D match to TRBD2 spans 6 bases. Sequences MNHEY (CDR1) and SVGAGI (CDR2) are obtained from the germline V gene. The CDR3, cysteine through phenylalanine, is 14 amino acids long. The sequence is cut down to CDR3 DNA, 42 bases in frame from base 1. Deletion took 7 bases off V and 0 bases off J, with a span of 11 bases between the germline ends.